These 21 T cell receptor beta chains were all obtained from the same sample, sequenced in a study of immune cell composition in non-small cell lung cancer. The data were produced by immunoSEQ multiplex PCR, yet TCRdb's version contains in-frame clones alone and is incomplete. The repertoire holds about 7,000 clones, with 65% to 85% as singletons. Sequenced sample: lung tumor tissue. All receptors derive from a human donor with non-small cell lung cancer.

This chain connects TRBV27 to TRBJ2-3, with D perhaps matching TRBD2 (5 bases). Trimming cost V 2 bases and J 3 bases, with 6 bases left between them. Germline CDR1 reads MNHEY; CDR2 reads SMNVEV (reference sequence). CDR3 length: 13 residues. CDR3 nucleotide sequence: TGTGCCAGCAGTTTACGGGGTACAGATACGCAGTATTTT. The encoded protein is CASSLRGTDTQYF.

V gene TRBV7-3 combines with J gene TRBJ2-1; 8 bases map to TRBD1. Germline assignment: CDR1 SGHTA and CDR2 FQGTGA. This CDR3 region has 13 residues. V shed 4 bases and J 15 bases; nucleotides not matched to a gene: 11. The CDR3 region has the DNA TGTGCCAGCAGCTCGACGGGTCAGGGGGCGTTGTTCTTC. Translating gives CASSSTGQGALFF. The whole variable domain, remainder taken from reference TRBV7-3 and TRBJ2-1, is GAGVSQTPSNKVTEKGKYVELRCDPISGHTALYWYRQSLGQGPEFLIYFQGTGAADDSGLPNDRFFAVRPEGSVSTLKIQRTERGDSAVYLCASSSTGQGALFFGPGTRLTVL.

This chain connects TRBV6-1 to TRBJ2-7, with a tentative D call TRBD2 (5 bases). In germline, CDR1 is MNHNS, CDR2 SASEGT. The CDR3 is made up of 13 amino acids. V shed 11 bases and J shed 3 bases, with 17 bases lying between them. The DNA for the CDR3 is TGTGCCGCCGGGGAAAGGTTACTCTACGAGCAGTACTTC. This sequence encodes CAAGERLLYEQYF.

This clone was picked up a small number of times. This sequence joins TRBV7-8 and TRBJ1-4, with no clear D. The germline V and J ends were trimmed by 8 bases and 5 bases, with 12 bases remaining between them. Germline V gene lookup returns CDR1 SGHVS and CDR2 FQNEAQ. CDR3 length: 13 amino acids. The CDR3 DNA sequence: TGTGCCAGCCGGCGGCGCGAGAATGAAAAACTGTTTTTT. Translating it yields CASRRRENEKLFF. Full variable domain (missing parts from reference TRBV7-8 and TRBJ1-4): GAGVSQSPRYKVAKRGQDVALRCDPISGHVSLFWYQQALGQGPEFLTYFQNEAQLDKSGLPSDRFFAERPEGSVSTLKIQRTQQEDSAVYLCASRRRENEKLFFGSGTQLSVL.

The chain joins TRBV4-1 to TRBJ2-3; tentative D call: TRBD2 (5 bases). Trimming pared 0 bases from V and 9 bases from J, leaving 13 bases between. The germline CDR1 and CDR2 sequences are MGHRA and YSYEKL. This CDR3 has 14 amino acids. The CDR3 DNA reads as TGCGCCAGCAGCCAAGAGTCCCGGGGTAGGACGCAGTATTTT. Translating gives CASSQESRGRTQYF.

The CDR3 DNA follows: TGTGCCAGCATCGGGTACGAGCAGTACTTC. Its protein is CASIGYEQYF. The J gene is TRBJ2-7, the V gene TRBV6-1, with D unresolved. Deletions cut 7 bases from V and 4 bases from J, with 5 bases between. The CDR3 spans 10 residues. The V gene's germline CDR1 is MNHNS and CDR2 SASEGT.

The chain is built from TRBV5-4 and TRBJ1-1; 9 bases are shared with TRBD1. This CDR3 comprises 13 residues. Germline V gene data show CDR1 as SGHNT and CDR2 as YYREEE (reference sequence). Trimming took 3 bases from V and 6 from J; bases not matched to a gene: 3. The CDR3 DNA reads as TGTGCCAGCAGCTCCGGGACAGGGCCTGAAGCTTTCTTT. Its protein product is CASSSGTGPEAFF.

This chain connects TRBV6-5 to TRBJ2-7; 7 nucleotides agree with TRBD2. CDR3 length: 15 amino acids. The V segment lost 0 bases and the J segment 5 bases; nucleotides outside the gene matches: 7. Germline V gene sequence: CDR1 MNHEY, CDR2 SVGAGI. The DNA for the CDR3 is TGTGCCAGCAGTTACTCGAGCGGGGCTTTGGACGAGCAGTACTTC. This encodes CASSYSSGALDEQYF.

The chain uses TRBV19 and TRBJ2-1; D may be TRBD1 (5 bases). The CDR3 has 12 residues. Germline V gives CDR1 LNHDA, CDR2 SQIVND (reference sequence). V was trimmed by 8 bases and J by 7 bases, leaving 12 bases between them. CDR3 DNA: TGTGCCAGTCGTCAGGGCTGGAATGAGCAGTTCTTC. This sequence encodes CASRQGWNEQFF.

The chain joins TRBV6-5 to TRBJ2-7, with 8 bases matching TRBD1. V lost 5 bases to trimming and J lost 6 bases; unmatched junction nucleotides: 6. Germline V gene data show CDR1 as MNHEY and CDR2 as SVGAGI. This CDR3 has 13 residues. CDR3 coding DNA: TGTGCCAGCAGTCCCCGGACAGGGACCGAGCAGTACTTC. Its translation: CASSPRTGTEQYF.

On this clone itself: At one boundary the junction diverges from the germline segment, which might be a read error. This chain links TRBV5-1 with TRBJ2-3, with 7 bases matching TRBD2. Per germline, CDR1 SGHRS and CDR2 YFSETQ. The CDR3 loop spans 14 amino acids. DNA for the CDR3: TGCGCCAACAGCTTGGCAGCGGGGAAGGATACGCAGTATTTT. Its translation: CANSLAAGKDTQYF. Variable domain in full (rest from reference TRBV5-1 and TRBJ2-3): KAGVTQTPRYLIKTRGQQVTLSCSPISGHRSVSWYQQTPGQGLQFLFEYFSETQRNKGNFPGRFSGRQFSNSRSEMNVSTLELGDSALYLCANSLAAGKDTQYFGPGTRLTVL.

The chain links TRBV28 to TRBJ1-2; 7 bases agree with TRBD1. Germline V CDR1 and CDR2: MDHEN, SYDVKM. The junction had 15 bases not matched to a gene; V was cut back by 11 bases and J by 6 bases. This CDR3 has 14 amino acids. The CDR3 sequence: CAAKTWDSFNGYTF. CDR3 DNA: TGTGCCGCAAAGACCTGGGACAGTTTTAATGGCTACACCTTC.

The rearrangement joins TRBV7-2 to TRBJ2-7; the match to TRBD1 covers 10 bases. The length of the CDR3 is 14 residues. V shed 5 bases and J 1 base; nucleotides not matched to a gene: 2. Looked up from germline, CDR1 is SGHTA and CDR2 is FQGNSA. CDR3 amino acids: CASSEGQGSYEQYF. CDR3 coding DNA: TGTGCCAGCAGCGAGGGACAGGGGTCCTACGAGCAGTACTTC.

Concerning this clone itself: One end of the junction fails to match germline, which may point to a read error. The CDR3 loop is CAISERWPWETETQYF. For the CDR3, the DNA is TGTGCCATCAGTGAGCGTTGGCCCTGGGAGACGGAGACCCAGTACTTC. The V call is TRBV6-1, the J call TRBJ2-5, with D possibly being TRBD2 (5 bases). Per germline, CDR1 MNHNS and CDR2 SASEGT. This CDR3 has 16 residues.

The CDR3: CASSSFPTSGSYEQYF. CDR3 coding DNA: TGTGCCAGCAGTTCATTCCCGACTAGCGGGAGTTACGAGCAGTACTTC. The rearrangement links TRBV27 to TRBJ2-7; 12 bases match TRBD2. Germline V gives CDR1 MNHEY, CDR2 SMNVEV (reference sequence). The CDR3 has 16 residues. V gave up 4 bases and J gave up 4 bases; unmatched junction bases: 8.

The chain employs TRBV5-6 and TRBJ2-2; the D gene is possibly TRBD2 (7 bases). Between the trimmed V and J ends, which lost 4 bases and 3 bases, there was a span of 16 bases. Germline V gene lookup returns CDR1 SGHDT and CDR2 YYEEEE. CDR3 length equals 16 residues. DNA of the CDR3: TGTGCCAGCAGCCTGGCTAGGGGGGGGGACACCGGGGAGCTGTTTTTT. Translation: CASSLARGGDTGELFF. The full variable domain, rest sourced from reference TRBV5-6 and TRBJ2-2, is DAGVTQSPTHLIKTRGQQVTLRCSPKSGHDTVSWYQQALGQGPQFIFQYYEEEERQRGNFPDRFSGHQFPNYSSELNVNALLLGDSALYLCASSLARGGDTGELFFGEGSRLTVL.

The V gene is TRBV19, the J gene TRBJ2-1, with a possible D match to TRBD2 (6 bases). The V gene's germline CDR1 is LNHDA and CDR2 SQIVND (reference sequence). This CDR3 has 16 residues. Trimming removed 5 bases at V and 3 bases at J, with 17 bases between. This CDR3 is CASSEGRGGDYNEQFF. The CDR3 nucleotides read TGTGCCAGTAGTGAGGGACGCGGAGGGGACTACAATGAGCAGTTCTTC. The whole variable domain, remainder taken from reference TRBV19 and TRBJ2-1, is DGGITQSPKYLFRKEGQNVTLSCEQNLNHDAMYWYRQDPGQGLRLIYYSQIVNDFQKGDIAEGYSVSREKKESFPLTVTSAQKNPTAFYLCASSEGRGGDYNEQFFGPGTRLTVL.

The chain recombines TRBV7-2 with TRBJ2-1; a weak D match, TRBD1 (6 bases). The CDR3 has 17 amino acids. Germline CDR1 reads SGHTA; CDR2 reads FQGNSA. The V and J ends lost 0 bases and 5 bases respectively, with 17 bases between them. The CDR3 bases are TGTGCCAGCAGCTTAGCGCCGGCAGGGGCAGGGGACAATGAGCAGTTCTTC. Its translation: CASSLAPAGAGDNEQFF.

CDR3: CASSIVQGGGEQFF. CDR3 DNA: TGTGCCAGTAGTATAGTCCAGGGGGGCGGTGAGCAGTTCTTC. The chain uses TRBV19 and TRBJ2-1; TRBD1 is a possible D gene (7 bases). V shed 1 base and J shed 9 bases, with 13 bases lying between them. The CDR3 runs 14 residues. Germline CDR1 is LNHDA and CDR2 is SQIVND (reference sequence).

The gene calls are TRBV7-2 and TRBJ1-3; D gene unclear. Trimming shortened V by 0 bases and J by 0 bases, and 6 bases separated the two germline ends. Germline V gene lookup returns CDR1 SGHTA and CDR2 FQGNSA. The CDR3 consists of 15 residues. The CDR3 DNA reads TGTGCCAGCAGCTTAGCCCCCTCCTCTGGAAACACCATATATTTT. Its translation is CASSLAPSSGNTIYF.

CDR3 bases: TGTGCCAGCAGCTTCGGGGCAGGGGATGTCGATACGCAGTATTTT. This codes for CASSFGAGDVDTQYF. The chain joins TRBV7-2 to TRBJ2-3, with TRBD1 as a possible D gene (6 bases). Per germline, CDR1 SGHTA and CDR2 FQGNSA. The CDR3 runs to 15 residues. With 3 bases removed from V and 6 bases from J, the gap between germline ends came to 16 bases.